The 13 T cell receptor beta chains below come from one sample, sequenced in a study of molecular identifiers for immune sequencing clone quantification. Via MiXCR, TCRdb re-called the PCR reads, giving one row per CDR3 protein. Of around 480,000 distinct CDR3 sequences in the sample, around a fifth were seen once. Sequencing was carried out using naive CD8+ T cells from blood, with Jurkat cell RNA spiked in. Subset indicated: FACS-sorted CD8+CD4-CCR7+CD45RA+ naive T cells. The origin of the receptors is a human donor in good health. Some libraries in this study had Jurkat cell RNA spiked in.

This clonotype was found many times. The V call is TRBV5-5, the J call TRBJ1-4, with 7 bases lining up with TRBD1. The CDR3 consists of 15 residues. V trimming: 4 bases; J trimming: 4 bases; junction bases outside the gene matches: 7. Germline V gene lookup returns CDR1 SGHKS and CDR2 YYEKEE (reference sequence). CDR3 amino acids: CASSAGTAFNEKLFF. CDR3 sequence (DNA): TGTGCCAGCAGCGCAGGGACAGCTTTTAATGAAAAACTGTTTTTT.

In this sample, this clonotype turned up many times. The rearrangement uses TRBV20-1 and TRBJ1-3; D gene uncertain. The CDR3 loop spans 16 amino acids. V gave up 0 bases and J gave up 1 base, with 13 bases separating them. Germline values: CDR1 DFQATT, CDR2 SNEGSKA (reference sequence). In nucleotides, the CDR3 is TGCAGTGCTAGAGATCGCCATCCGACGTCTGGAAACACCATATATTTT. Amino acid sequence: CSARDRHPTSGNTIYF.

The chain uses TRBV28 and TRBJ2-7; possible D gene TRBD2, 5 bases. CDR1 is MDHEN, CDR2 SYDVKM, per germline. This CDR3 is built from 17 residues. Deletions cut 1 base from V and 3 bases from J, with 19 bases between. The CDR3 spells CASSLFADYTYNYEQYF. CDR3 nucleotide sequence: TGTGCCAGCAGTTTATTTGCCGACTATACCTACAACTACGAGCAGTACTTC.

Note on this clonotype: Lacking the conserved final phenylalanine or tryptophan, this CDR3 likely reflects a read error. The genes are TRBV19 and TRBJ1-2, with D hard to call. Germline CDR1 reads LNHDA; CDR2 reads SQIVND (reference sequence). Trimming pared 10 bases from V and 1 base from J, leaving 16 bases between. There are 14 residues in the CDR3. CDR3 DNA: TGTGCCACCAGCGCGTCAGTAGATAACTATGGCTACACCCTC. It translates to CATSASVDNYGYTL.

This clonotype was seen ten or more times. The gene calls are TRBV27 and TRBJ2-5, with 11 bases aligning to TRBD2. The V gene end was trimmed by 5 bases and the J gene end by 5 bases; junction bases not matched to a gene: 10. Germline loops: CDR1 MNHEY, CDR2 SMNVEV (reference sequence). This CDR3 has 16 amino acids. The CDR3 DNA reads as TGTGCCAGCAGTGAACTAGCGGGAGTCGCGATGGAGACCCAGTACTTC. Translated: CASSELAGVAMETQYF.

This clonotype was observed many times. The gene calls are TRBV6-5 and TRBJ2-3, with 7 bases identical to TRBD1. The ends lost 0 bases at V and 6 bases at J; junction bases unmatched: 12. Germline V gene sequence: CDR1 MNHEY, CDR2 SVGAGI. The CDR3 sequence is 17 residues long. The CDR3 sequence is CASSYSVEGARGDTQYF. DNA of the CDR3: TGTGCCAGCAGTTACTCGGTTGAGGGGGCGCGAGGCGATACGCAGTATTTT.

This chain connects TRBV19 to TRBJ2-7; the D call may be TRBD1 or TRBD2 (5 bases each). CDR1 and CDR2 from the germline V gene are LNHDA and SQIVND (reference sequence). The V end lost 8 bases, the J end lost 1 base, and 18 bases lay between the germline ends. The CDR3 spans 15 residues. Here the CDR3 reads CASRAGTGGSYEQYF. The CDR3 region has the DNA TGTGCCAGTCGGGCCGGGACGGGTGGTTCCTACGAGCAGTACTTC.

This clonotype was picked up many times. The CDR3 sequence: CASSARTGILYEQYF. The CDR3, as DNA: TGTGCCAGCTCTGCAAGGACAGGGATTTTGTACGAGCAGTACTTC. The rearrangement links TRBV7-9 to TRBJ2-7; 8 bases map to TRBD1. V was pared by 8 bases and J by 4 bases, with 13 bases of the junction left unmatched. CDR1 SEHNR and CDR2 FQNEAQ come from the germline V gene (reference sequence). The length of the CDR3 is 15 residues. Together with reference TRBV7-9 and TRBJ2-7, the CDR3 gives the full variable domain: DTGVSQNPRHKITKRGQNVTFRCDPISEHNRLYWYRQTLGQGPEFLTYFQNEAQLEKSRLLSDRFSAERPKGSFSTLEIQRTEQGDSAMYLCASSARTGILYEQYFGPGTRLTVT.

J is TRBJ2-7 and V is TRBV15, with 10 nucleotides matching TRBD1. Germline trimming cut 0 bases from V and 5 bases from J; bases unmatched to any gene: 4. Per the germline V gene, CDR1 is LNHNV and CDR2 is YYDKDF (reference sequence). This CDR3 is built from 15 residues. Here the CDR3 reads CATSRDGGTGDEQYF. The CDR3, as DNA: TGTGCCACCAGCAGAGATGGAGGGACAGGGGACGAGCAGTACTTC.

The chain employs TRBV5-6 and TRBJ1-6; D gene uncertain. The V and J ends lost 0 bases and 13 bases respectively, with 11 bases between them. The CDR3 length is 13 residues. Germline CDR1 reads SGHDT; CDR2 reads YYEEEE. In DNA, the CDR3 is TGTGCCAGCAGCTTGGATCCTAACGTGCCCCTCCACTTT. It specifies CASSLDPNVPLHF.

This clonotype was detected many times. The gene calls are TRBV12-3 or TRBV12-4 and TRBJ1-1, with no clear D. This CDR3 is 14 amino acids long. V was shortened by 3 bases and J by 2 bases, with 10 bases between the two germline ends. CDR3 DNA: TGTGCCAGCAGTTTTGGGCAGGTTAACACTGAAGCTTTCTTT. This encodes CASSFGQVNTEAFF.

Many counts were recorded for this clonotype. The V gene is TRBV20-1, the J gene TRBJ2-7; D call uncertain. The V gene lost 3 bases and the J gene lost 5 bases, with 8 bases spanning the gap. Germline V CDR1 and CDR2: DFQATT, SNEGSKA (reference sequence). The CDR3 sequence is 11 residues long. The CDR3 loop reads CSARGINEQYF. The CDR3 DNA is TGCAGTGCTAGGGGTATCAACGAGCAGTACTTC.

This clonotype was seen just once. A read error may account for a junction end that differs from germline. The V gene is TRBV4-3, the J gene TRBJ1-5, with D possibly TRBD1 on 5 matching bases. From germline, CDR1 is LGHNA and CDR2 YSLEER. The CDR3 is 16 amino acids. CDR3 DNA sequence: TGCGCCAGCAGCCAAGGTACCGGGACGGATAATCTGCCCCAGCATTTT. It yields the protein CASSQGTGTDNLPQHF.